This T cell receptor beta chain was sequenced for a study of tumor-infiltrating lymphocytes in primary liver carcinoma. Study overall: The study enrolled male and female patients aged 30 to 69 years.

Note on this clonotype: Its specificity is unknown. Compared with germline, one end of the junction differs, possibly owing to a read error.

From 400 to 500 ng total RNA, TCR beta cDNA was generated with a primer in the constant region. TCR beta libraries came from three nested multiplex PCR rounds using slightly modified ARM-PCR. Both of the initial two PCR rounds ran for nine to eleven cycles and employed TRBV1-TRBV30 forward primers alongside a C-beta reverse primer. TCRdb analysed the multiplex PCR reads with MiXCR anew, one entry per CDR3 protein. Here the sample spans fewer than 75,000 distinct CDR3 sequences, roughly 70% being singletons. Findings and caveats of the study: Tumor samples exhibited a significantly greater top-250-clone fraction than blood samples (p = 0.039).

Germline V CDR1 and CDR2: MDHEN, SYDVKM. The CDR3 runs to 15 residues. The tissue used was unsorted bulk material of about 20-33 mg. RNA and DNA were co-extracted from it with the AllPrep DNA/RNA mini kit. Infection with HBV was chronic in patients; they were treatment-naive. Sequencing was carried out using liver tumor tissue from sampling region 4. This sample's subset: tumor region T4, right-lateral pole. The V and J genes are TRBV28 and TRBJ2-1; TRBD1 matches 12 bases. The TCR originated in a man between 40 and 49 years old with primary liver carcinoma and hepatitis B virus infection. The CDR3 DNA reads TGTGCCAGCGGTTTGGGGGGACAGGGGGCTCGTGAGCAGTTCTTC. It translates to CASGLGGQGAREQFF.